This TCR beta chain derives from a study of Ad26.COV2.S vaccination and SARS-CoV-2 variants. General study results and limits: Those who received vaccine or placebo ended up with similar non-spike TCR breadth. Vaccine recipients showed a spike-specific TCR breadth that was higher than in placebo recipients. Reportedly, spike-specific CD8+ and CD4+ T cell responses achieved substantial breadth once vaccination had taken place.

Clones were read by immunoSEQ multiplex PCR, and TCRdb kept only the in-frame ones, dropping some. The sample has under 150,000 clones; 75% to 90% are singletons. Germline V CDR1 and CDR2: SGHDN, FVKESK. The CDR3 runs to 13 residues. Trimming removed 0 bases at V and 5 bases at J, with 6 bases between. On this clone itself: The antigen is unknown. Since a much larger clone is just one base distant, this may be a read error.

The chain links TRBV14 to TRBJ2-3; no firm D call. This sequence originates from a human donor who had recovered from COVID-19. The sample in question was peripheral blood, obtained after recovery from COVID-19. Written as DNA, the CDR3 is TGTGCCAGCAGCCAAGATCGGGTAGATACGCAGTATTTT. Protein: CASSQDRVDTQYF.